The subject of this entry is one T cell receptor beta chain. Its cognate antigen is unknown. V lost 4 bases and J lost 4, with 14 bases in between. Looked up from germline, CDR1 is SGHRS and CDR2 is YFSETQ. This CDR3 is built from 14 residues. This entry is derived from a study of cytomegalovirus exposure and HLA in healthy donors. Study overall: Genotyping of roughly 400 donors showed that roughly 83% belonged to the Caucasian-associated ancestry cluster.

This PCR relied on a set of 60 Vbeta primers and 13 Jbeta primers. Using immunoSEQ multiplex PCR, the repertoire was profiled, and TCRdb retains in-frame clones only, with some absent. Altogether 100,000 to 150,000 clones are present, around 77% being singletons, with the ten largest covering roughly 3.9%. Overall study findings and caveats: Sequencing had likely introduced a cluster of highly shared sequence variants as an artifact. Certain indistinguishable V segments, among them TRBV6-2 and TRBV6-3, were excluded. Apparent HLA restriction characterized most CMV-associated TCR beta chains in a later analysis.

Material: PBMCs. The sequence came from a male donor in good health and CMV-seropositive. The V call is TRBV5-1, the J call TRBJ1-2, with D possibly matching TRBD1 (6 bases). The CDR3 region is CASSGSGTSYGYTF. The CDR3 bases are TGCGCCAGCAGCGGCTCCGGGACAAGCTATGGCTACACCTTC.